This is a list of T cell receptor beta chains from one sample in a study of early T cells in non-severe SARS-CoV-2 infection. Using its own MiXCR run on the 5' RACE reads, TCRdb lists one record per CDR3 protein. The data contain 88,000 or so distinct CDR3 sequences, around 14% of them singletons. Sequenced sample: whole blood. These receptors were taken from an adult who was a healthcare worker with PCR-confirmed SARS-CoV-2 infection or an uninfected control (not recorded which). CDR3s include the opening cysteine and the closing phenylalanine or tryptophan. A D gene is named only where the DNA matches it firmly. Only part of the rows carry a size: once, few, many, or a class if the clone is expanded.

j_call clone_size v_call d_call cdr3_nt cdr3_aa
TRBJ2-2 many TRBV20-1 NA TGCAGTGCTAGAGAGTCGGGTACCGGGGAGCTGTTTTTT CSARESGTGELFF
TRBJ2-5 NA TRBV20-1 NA TGCAGTGCTAGTGGCGCGGGGCGCGCCGAGACCCAGTACTTC CSASGAGRAETQYF
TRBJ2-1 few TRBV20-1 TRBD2 TGCAGTGCTAGGCCGACTAGCGTAGGGTACAATGAGCAGTTCTTC CSARPTSVGYNEQFF
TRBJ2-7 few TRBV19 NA TGTGCCAGTAGTTCGAGAACCGGGACCCCAGTCTACTACGAGCAGTACTTC CASSSRTGTPVYYEQYF
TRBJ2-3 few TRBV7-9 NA TGTGCCAGCAGCGTTAGCGGTTGGACGCAGTATTTT CASSVSGWTQYF
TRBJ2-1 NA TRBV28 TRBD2 TGTGCCAGCACCCTCCTGCGGGGACTAGCTTACAATGAGCAGTTCTTC CASTLLRGLAYNEQFF
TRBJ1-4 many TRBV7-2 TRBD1 TGTGCCAGCAGCTCGGACAGGGGGAGAGGAAAACTGTTTTTT CASSSDRGRGKLFF
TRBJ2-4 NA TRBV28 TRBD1 TGTGCCAGCAGAGGACAGGACCAAAACATTCAGTACTTC CASRGQDQNIQYF
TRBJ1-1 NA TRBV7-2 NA TGTGCCAGCAGCCCAAGCCTCGCGGGTTCCGAAGCTTTCTTT CASSPSLAGSEAFF
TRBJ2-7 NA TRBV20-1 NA TGCAGTGCAAACGGGAACTCCTACGAGCAGTACTTC CSANGNSYEQYF
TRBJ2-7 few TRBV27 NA TGTGCCAGCAGTTCCTCAATGGCGGCCTTATTATACGAGCAGTACTTC CASSSSMAALLYEQYF
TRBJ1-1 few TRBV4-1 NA TGCGCCAGCAGCCAAAAAAGCTGGGGAGATGGAGCTTTCTTT CASSQKSWGDGAFF
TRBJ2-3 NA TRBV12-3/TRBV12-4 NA TGTGCCAGCTCTCTGCCGCCAACAGATACGCAGTATTTT CASSLPPTDTQYF
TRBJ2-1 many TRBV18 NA TGTGCCAGCTCACCGAGCGGAGGGGTTTACAATGAGCAGTTCTTC CASSPSGGVYNEQFF
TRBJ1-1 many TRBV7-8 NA TGTGCCAGCAGCTTGGGCGCCGGGCCCACTGAAGCTTTCTTT CASSLGAGPTEAFF
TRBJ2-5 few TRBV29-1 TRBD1 TGCAGCGTTGAATGGGACAGGGCTCAAGAGACCCAGTACTTC CSVEWDRAQETQYF
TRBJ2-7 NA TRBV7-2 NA TGTGCCAGCAGCGCCACTCGACTAGATTACGAGCAGTACTTC CASSATRLDYEQYF
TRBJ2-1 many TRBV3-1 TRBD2 TGTGCCAGCGTGGGCGGGAGGGGGAAACGTGGCCGCGATGAGCAGTTCTTC CASVGGRGKRGRDEQFF
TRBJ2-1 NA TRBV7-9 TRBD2 TGTGCCAGCAGCCCTAGCGGGAGAACCAATGAGCAGTTCTTC CASSPSGRTNEQFF
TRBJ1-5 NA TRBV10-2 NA TGCGCCAGCAGTCCTCCGGGGGGCAGCAATCAGCCCCAGCATTTT CASSPPGGSNQPQHF
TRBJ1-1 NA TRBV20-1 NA TGCAGTGCTAGAAACGAGAACACTGAAGCTTTCTTT CSARNENTEAFF
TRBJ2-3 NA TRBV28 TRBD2 TGTGCCAGCAGTTTAACCTCCGGACTAGCGGGAACCACAGATACGCAGTATTTT CASSLTSGLAGTTDTQYF
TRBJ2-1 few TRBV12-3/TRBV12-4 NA TGTGCCAGCAGCCCTAGGCAGGGCCACAATGAGCAGTTCTTC CASSPRQGHNEQFF
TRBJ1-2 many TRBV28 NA TGTGCCGCATACCGAACGTACTATGGCTACACCTTC CAAYRTYYGYTF
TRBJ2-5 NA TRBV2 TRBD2 TGTGCCAGCAGTGAATATGGTAGCGGGAGGATGTACCAAGAGACCCAGTACTTC CASSEYGSGRMYQETQYF
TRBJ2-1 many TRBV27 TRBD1 TGTGCCAGCAGTTCATTCCTACTAGGGGGCCCCTACAATGAGCAGTTCTTC CASSSFLLGGPYNEQFF
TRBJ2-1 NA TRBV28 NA TGTGCCAGCATAGCCCACAATGAGCAGTTCTTC CASIAHNEQFF
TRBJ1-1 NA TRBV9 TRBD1 TGTGCCAGCAGCGTAGTACAGGGGATGAGCACTGAAGCTTTCTTT CASSVVQGMSTEAFF
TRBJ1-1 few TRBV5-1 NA TGCGCCAGCAGCTTAACAGGGCCCGACACTGAAGCTTTCTTT CASSLTGPDTEAFF
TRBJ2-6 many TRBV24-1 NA TGTGCCACCAGTGATTTTCGCGGGGCCAACGTCCTGACTTTC CATSDFRGANVLTF
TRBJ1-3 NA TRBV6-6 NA TGTGCCAGCAGGAGCCGGGCCGAAACTGGAAACACCATATATTTT CASRSRAETGNTIYF
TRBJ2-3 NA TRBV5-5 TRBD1 TGTGCCAGCAGCTCGACACTAACAGGGGGCAAAGATACGCAGTATTTT CASSSTLTGGKDTQYF
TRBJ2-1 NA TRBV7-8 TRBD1 TGTGCCAGCAGCCGAAGAACAGGGGTGTGGGAGCAGTTCTTC CASSRRTGVWEQFF
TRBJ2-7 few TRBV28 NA TGTGCCAGCAGTCCCAGGGGGGGAGACGAGCAGTACTTC CASSPRGGDEQYF
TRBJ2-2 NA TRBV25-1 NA TGTGCCAGCGTCGACGGCAACACCGGGGAGCTGTTTTTT CASVDGNTGELFF
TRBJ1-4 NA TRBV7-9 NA TGTGCCAGCAGCCCATACGGGGCCCATCGGCGAGATGAAAAACTGTTTTTT CASSPYGAHRRDEKLFF
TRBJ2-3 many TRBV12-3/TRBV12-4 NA TGTGCCAGCAGTTTGACCCATGGTACGCAGTATTTT CASSLTHGTQYF
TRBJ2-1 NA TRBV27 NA TGTGCCAGCAGTTTAGGTCCCGGGACTGAGCAGTTCTTC CASSLGPGTEQFF
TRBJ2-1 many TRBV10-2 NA TGCGCCAGCAAGGCGGCCAATGAGCAGTTCTTC CASKAANEQFF
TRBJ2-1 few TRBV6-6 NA TGTGCCAGCAGTTACGGAGACAGGTCCTACAATGAGCAGTTCTTC CASSYGDRSYNEQFF
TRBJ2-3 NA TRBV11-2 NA TGTGCCAGCAGCTCGGACCCCACAGATACGCAGTATTTT CASSSDPTDTQYF
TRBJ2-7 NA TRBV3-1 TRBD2 TGTGCCAGCAGCCAAATCACGGGAGGGGCTTACGAGCAGTACTTC CASSQITGGAYEQYF
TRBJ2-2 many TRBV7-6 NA TGTGCCAGCAGCTTAGGATTGGTCTCGACAGTTCGACGGGGGGAGCTGTTTTTT CASSLGLVSTVRRGELFF
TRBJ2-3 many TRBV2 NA TGTGCCAGCACCAGGATTAGCACAGATACGCAGTATTTT CASTRISTDTQYF
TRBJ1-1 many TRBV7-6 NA TGTGCCAGCAGCCCGGACGTTGGCACTGAAGCTTTCTTT CASSPDVGTEAFF
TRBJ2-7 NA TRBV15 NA TGTGCCACCAGCATCACGCCAGGACCCTACGAGCAGTACTTC CATSITPGPYEQYF
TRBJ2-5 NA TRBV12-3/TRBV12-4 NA TGTGCCAGCAGCCCGGGGGGCGGAAAGACCCAGTACTTC CASSPGGGKTQYF
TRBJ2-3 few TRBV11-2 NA TGTGCCAGCAGCTCTCGCACCTATACGCAGTATTTT CASSSRTYTQYF
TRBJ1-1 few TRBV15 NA TGTGCCACCAGCAGATCTCTAGGGGCCTACGAAGCTTTCTTT CATSRSLGAYEAFF
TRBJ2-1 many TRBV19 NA TGTGCCAGTAGTCTTGGACTCTACAATGAGCAGTTCTTC CASSLGLYNEQFF
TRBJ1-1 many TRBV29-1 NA TGCAGCGGTCAGGACAGATATAACACTGAAGCTTTCTTT CSGQDRYNTEAFF
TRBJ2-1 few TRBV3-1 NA TGTGCCAGCAGCTACAGGGAGGATGAGCAGTTCTTC CASSYREDEQFF
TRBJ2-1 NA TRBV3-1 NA TGTGCCAGCAGCCAAGACTCCGGGAGCTACAATGAGCAGTTCTTC CASSQDSGSYNEQFF
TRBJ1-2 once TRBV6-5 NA TGTGCCAGCAGGTCCAGCTATGGCTACACCTTC CASRSSYGYTF